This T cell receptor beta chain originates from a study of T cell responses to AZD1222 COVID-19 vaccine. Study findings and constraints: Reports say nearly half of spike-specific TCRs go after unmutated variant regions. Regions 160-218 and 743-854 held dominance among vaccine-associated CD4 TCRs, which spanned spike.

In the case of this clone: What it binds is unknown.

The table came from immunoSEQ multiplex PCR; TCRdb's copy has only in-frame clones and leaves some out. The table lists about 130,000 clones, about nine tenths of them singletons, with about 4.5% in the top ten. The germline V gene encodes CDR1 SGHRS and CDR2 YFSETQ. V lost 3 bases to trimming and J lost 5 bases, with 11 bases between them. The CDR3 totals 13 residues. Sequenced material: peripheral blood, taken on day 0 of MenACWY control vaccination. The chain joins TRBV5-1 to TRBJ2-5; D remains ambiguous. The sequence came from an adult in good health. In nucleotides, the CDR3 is TGCGCCAGCAGCTCCGGACCCGGGGAGACCCAGTACTTC. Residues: CASSSGPGETQYF.